A selection of T cell receptor beta chains follows, all from one sample in a study of molecular identifiers for immune sequencing clone quantification. TCRdb passed the PCR reads through MiXCR, listing each CDR3 protein once. Among about 630,000 distinct CDR3 sequences, about 25% were seen once, and the ten largest hold about 0.78%. Sequencing was done on a sample of naive CD8+ T cells from blood, with Jurkat cell RNA spiked in. Receptors originate from a human donor in good health. Some libraries in this study had Jurkat cell RNA spiked in. The CDR3 runs from the conserved cysteine through the conserved F or W. Fields, in order: J gene, D gene, clone size, V gene, CDR3 protein, CDR3 DNA. The D gene is left open where the match is weak. Only part of the rows carry a size: once, few, many, or a class if the clone is expanded.

TRBJ2-1 TRBD2 many TRBV11-2 CASSLGLTSYEQFF TGTGCCAGCAGCTTAGGGCTGACTAGCTACGAGCAGTTCTTC
TRBJ2-7 . many TRBV5-1 CASSLGPEYEQYF TGTGCCAGCTCGCTCGGCCCTGAATACGAGCAGTACTTC
TRBJ2-1 . . TRBV12-3/TRBV12-4 CASSVRDNWNEQFF TGTGCCAGCAGTGTGCGGGACAACTGGAATGAGCAGTTCTTC
TRBJ2-1 TRBD1 many TRBV4-3 CASSPSGTGHYNEQFF TGCGCCAGCAGCCCATCAGGGACAGGGCACTACAATGAGCAGTTCTTC
TRBJ2-5 . . TRBV13 CASSLAEMETQYF TGTGCCAGCAGCTTAGCAGAGATGGAGACCCAGTACTTC
TRBJ2-2 . . TRBV4-2 CASSQEQTQSSGELFF TGTGCCAGCAGCCAGGAACAGACGCAAAGTTCCGGGGAGCTGTTTTTT
TRBJ1-2 TRBD1 . TRBV23-1 CASSQFPRDSAANYGYTF TGCGCCAGCAGTCAATTCCCGCGGGACAGCGCAGCTAACTATGGCTACACCTTC
TRBJ2-7 TRBD1 few TRBV2 CASSANRDRAYEQYF TGTGCCAGCAGTGCTAACCGGGACAGGGCCTACGAGCAGTACTTC
TRBJ2-6 . many TRBV2 CASLRGTHSGANVLTF TGTGCCAGCCTACGGGGGACCCACTCTGGGGCCAACGTCCTGACTTTC
TRBJ2-7 . few TRBV10-3 CAISESTGPLYEQYF TGTGCCATCAGTGAGTCGACAGGCCCCCTCTACGAGCAGTACTTC
TRBJ2-3 . few TRBV9 CASSLPALTGEDTQYF TGTGCCAGCAGCCTCCCGGCATTGACTGGGGAAGATACGCAGTATTTT
TRBJ2-3 TRBD2 many TRBV3-1 CASSQAGLASTDTQYF TGTGCCAGCAGCCAAGCGGGACTAGCGAGCACAGATACGCAGTATTTT
TRBJ1-5 . many TRBV4-1 CASSQTEVQPQHF TGCGCCAGCAGCCAGACAGAAGTCCAGCCCCAGCATTTT
TRBJ2-5 . . TRBV13 CASSLDSGPQETQYF TGTGCCAGCAGCTTGGACAGTGGCCCGCAAGAGACCCAGTACTTC
TRBJ1-1 . many TRBV20-1 CSARDYQGLNTEAFF TGCAGTGCTAGAGATTATCAGGGGTTGAACACTGAAGCTTTCTTT
TRBJ2-7 . . TRBV6-2/TRBV6-3 CASSLDRALYEQYF TGTGCCAGCAGTTTAGACAGAGCTCTCTACGAGCAGTACTTC
TRBJ2-3 TRBD1 few TRBV5-6 CASSLRDRGLWDTQYF TGTGCCAGCAGCTTGAGGGACAGGGGGCTCTGGGATACGCAGTATTTT
TRBJ1-5 . few TRBV20-1 CSARERWASTDTQHF TGCAGTGCTAGAGAACGGTGGGCTAGCACAGATACGCAGCATTTT
TRBJ2-4 . many TRBV20-1 CSARESERNIQYF TGCAGTGCTCGGGAGTCCGAAAGAAACATTCAGTACTTC
TRBJ2-3 TRBD2 few TRBV27 CASMEGLVTDTQYF TGTGCCAGCATGGAGGGACTAGTCACAGATACGCAGTATTTT
TRBJ2-7 TRBD1 many TRBV3-1 CASSPGRDSQYEQYF TGTGCCAGCAGCCCAGGTCGGGACAGTCAATACGAGCAGTACTTC
TRBJ2-7 . many TRBV2 CASSEQGWQYF TGTGCCAGCAGTGAACAGGGCTGGCAGTACTTC
TRBJ2-5 TRBD1 . TRBV12-5 CASGSGQGVGETQYF TGTGCTAGTGGTTCTGGACAGGGGGTAGGAGAGACCCAGTACTTC
TRBJ1-1 . few TRBV7-6 CASSLEGTQNTEAFF TGTGCCAGCAGCTTAGAAGGGACACAGAACACTGAAGCTTTCTTT
TRBJ1-1 TRBD1 many TRBV13 CASSGGDSMNTEAFF TGTGCCAGCAGCGGCGGGGACAGCATGAACACTGAAGCTTTCTTT
TRBJ1-1 . few TRBV4-1 CASSQEFRDLTEAFF TGCGCCAGCAGCCAAGAGTTCCGGGACCTCACTGAAGCTTTCTTT
TRBJ1-2 . . TRBV29-1 CSVEDDRFYGYTF TGCAGCGTTGAAGACGACAGGTTTTATGGCTACACCTTC
TRBJ2-2 . . TRBV29-1 CSVLVTGELLF TGCAGCGTTTTAGTGACCGGGGAGCTGTTATTT
TRBJ1-1 TRBD1 many TRBV29-1 CSVAYGTGGTEAFF TGCAGCGTCGCGTATGGGACAGGGGGCACTGAAGCTTTCTTT
TRBJ2-7 TRBD2 few TRBV6-2/TRBV6-3 CASSYVREGPYEQYF TGTGCCAGCAGTTACGTCCGGGAGGGGCCCTACGAGCAGTACTTC
TRBJ2-5 . few TRBV3-1 CASSQRPANWGKETQYF TGTGCCAGCAGCCAGCGGCCAGCCAACTGGGGGAAAGAGACCCAGTACTTC
TRBJ2-7 . . TRBV15 CATRGASGSYEQYF TGTGCCACCAGAGGGGCTTCGGGCTCCTACGAGCAGTACTTC
TRBJ2-1 . few TRBV20-1 CSARDSALYEQFF TGCAGTGCTAGAGATTCTGCTCTGTATGAGCAGTTCTTC
TRBJ1-2 . few TRBV19 CASSEYYGYTF TGTGCCAGTAGTGAGTACTATGGCTACACCTTC
TRBJ2-2 TRBD2 . TRBV6-6 CASSYGTSSSGELFF TGTGCCAGCAGTTACGGGACTAGCTCGTCCGGGGAGCTGTTTTTT
TRBJ2-1 . few TRBV4-3 CASSQSTWGEGNEQFF TGCGCCAGCAGCCAGTCGACTTGGGGAGAGGGCAATGAGCAGTTCTTC
TRBJ1-1 . many TRBV7-2 CASSIYQGNEAFF TGTGCCAGCAGCATATACCAGGGGAACGAAGCTTTCTTT
TRBJ2-3 TRBD2 . TRBV12-3/TRBV12-4 CASRKARAGEGGVPDTQYF TGTGCCAGCAGAAAAGCAAGAGCGGGGGAGGGCGGAGTCCCAGATACGCAGTATTTT
TRBJ1-1 . many TRBV28 CASSQSLEAFF TGTGCCAGCAGTCAGTCCCTGGAGGCTTTCTTT
TRBJ2-7 . . TRBV4-1 CASSQDQQESYEQYF TGCGCCAGCAGCCAAGACCAACAGGAGTCCTACGAGCAGTACTTC
TRBJ2-7 . many TRBV27 CASSLVFIGAKGQYF TGTGCCAGCAGTTTGGTCTTCATCGGGGCTAAGGGGCAGTACTTC
TRBJ2-5 TRBD2 many TRBV5-4 CASSLALAGTQTQYF TGTGCCAGCAGCTTGGCACTAGCGGGTACACAGACCCAGTACTTC
TRBJ1-5 . . TRBV6-1 CASIVVEEAAQPQHF TGTGCCAGCATCGTGGTCGAGGAGGCGGCTCAGCCCCAGCATTTT
TRBJ2-7 . once TRBV30 CAWEQSAEQYF TGTGCCTGGGAACAGTCCGCCGAGCAGTACTTC
TRBJ1-2 . . TRBV5-6 CASSSSFGLVGAGYTF TGTGCCAGCAGCTCGAGTTTTGGCCTTGTAGGTGCTGGCTACACCTTC
TRBJ2-1 . . TRBV20-1 CSARARPDSSYNEQFF TGCAGTGCTAGAGCCCGCCCGGACAGCTCCTACAATGAGCAGTTCTTC